This T cell receptor (beta chain) came from a study of cytomegalovirus exposure and HLA in healthy donors. Study-wide results and limits: The listing of some 170 TCR beta chains classed them as cytomegalovirus-associated. A later analysis appeared to link common viral pathogens to several of the most significant clusters. The dataset shows that most TCR sequences were rare, while some public TCRs occurred in many donors.

Donors counted as nominally healthy when sampled, yet unrecorded immune exposures were likely. The PCR ran on 60 Vbeta and 13 Jbeta primers. Assay used: immunoSEQ multiplex PCR; TCRdb lists only in-frame clones, some missing. The repertoire holds roughly 140,000 clones, 70% to 80% seen once, with 3.5% in the top ten. V was pared by 9 bases and J by 4 bases, with 17 bases of the junction left unmatched. Per the germline V gene, CDR1 is SEHNR and CDR2 is FQNEAQ (reference sequence). The CDR3 totals 18 residues. As to this clone: The antigen is undetermined.

Material: PBMCs. The source of this sequence is a human donor in good health. The chain combines TRBV7-9 with TRBJ2-3; TRBD2 matches at 12 bases. CDR3 loop: CASSPLAGGPGFPDTQYF. The CDR3 DNA is TGTGCCAGTTCTCCCCTAGCGGGAGGGCCGGGATTTCCAGATACGCAGTATTTT.